The 5 T cell receptor beta chains presented below share a single source sample, sequenced in a study of shared clonotypes between healthy human individuals (dated by TCRdb to between 2020 and 2021). Library method: the immunoSEQ multiplex PCR assay. The table was pulled from immuneACCESS by TCRdb, which kept in-frame rearrangements only. Such tables lose some clones; where checked, under half of the loss comes from unresolved V genes, and the rest has no known cause. The sample table lists around 510,000 clones, around 95% of them with a count of one. The ten largest make up approximately 0.067% of the sample. Sequencing was carried out using naive CD4+ T cells sorted from blood. This sample's cell subset or site label indicates: CD45RA+ positively selected. The receptors were sampled from a woman aged 25 to 45 in good health.

CDR3 nucleotide sequence: TGTGCCAGTAGTTCTCAGGGGTCCACTGAAGCTTTCTTT. It yields the protein CASSSQGSTEAFF. The chain recombines TRBV19 with TRBJ1-1; a possible D gene is TRBD1 (6 bases). V lost 5 bases and J 4 bases, leaving 11 bases between the germline ends. The CDR3 consists of 13 residues. Germline V gives CDR1 LNHDA, CDR2 SQIVND (reference sequence).

This chain joins TRBV6-5 and TRBJ2-3; unclear D gene. The CDR3 is 12 residues long. The germline CDR1 and CDR2 sequences are MNHEY and SVGAGI. V lost 0 bases and J 6 bases, leaving 4 bases between the germline ends. The CDR3 protein is CASSYSGDTQYF. The CDR3 DNA reads TGTGCCAGCAGTTACTCGGGGGATACGCAGTATTTT.

V and J are TRBV5-1 and TRBJ2-7; 7 bases align to TRBD2. The CDR3 is 12 residues long. The germline V gene has CDR1 SGHRS and CDR2 YFSETQ. After removal of 2 bases from V and 6 bases from J, the junction contained 2 bases not matched to a gene. The DNA of the CDR3 is TGCGCCAGCAGCTTAACTAGCGCCGAGCAGTACTTC. This gives the protein CASSLTSAEQYF.

The chain combines TRBV7-9 with TRBJ1-5, with TRBD1 matching 7 bases. CDR1 and CDR2 (germline): SEHNR, FQNEAQ (reference sequence). Germline trimming cut 5 bases from V and 6 bases from J; bases unmatched to any gene: 10. The length of the CDR3 is 15 residues. In DNA form, the CDR3 reads TGTGCCAGCAGCGCCCAAGGGGGCGCAGCTCAGCCCCAGCATTTT. As protein: CASSAQGGAAQPQHF.

This chain joins TRBV30 and TRBJ2-7; D not resolved. Germline assignment: CDR1 GTSNPN and CDR2 SVGIG (reference sequence). The CDR3 has 12 residues. V dropped 0 bases and J dropped 7 bases, with 10 bases sitting between them. CDR3 sequence: CAWSVQGWEQYF. The CDR3, as DNA: TGTGCCTGGAGTGTACAAGGGTGGGAGCAGTACTTC.